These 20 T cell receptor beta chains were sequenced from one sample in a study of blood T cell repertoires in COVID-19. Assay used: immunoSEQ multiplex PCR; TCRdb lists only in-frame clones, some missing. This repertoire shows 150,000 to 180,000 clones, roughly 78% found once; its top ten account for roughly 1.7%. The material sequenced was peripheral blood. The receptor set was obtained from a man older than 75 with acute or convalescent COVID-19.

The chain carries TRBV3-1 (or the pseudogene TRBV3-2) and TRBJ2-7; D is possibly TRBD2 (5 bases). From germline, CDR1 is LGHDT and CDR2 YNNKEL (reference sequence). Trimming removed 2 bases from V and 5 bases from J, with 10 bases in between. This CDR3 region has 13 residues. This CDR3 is CASSQYGEHEQYV. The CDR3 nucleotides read TGTGCCAGCAGCCAATACGGGGAGCACGAGCAGTACGTC.

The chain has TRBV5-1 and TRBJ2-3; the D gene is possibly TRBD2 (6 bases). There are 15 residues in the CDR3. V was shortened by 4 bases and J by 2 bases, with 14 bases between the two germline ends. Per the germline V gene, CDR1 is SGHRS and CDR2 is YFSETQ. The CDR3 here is CASSPGLFNTDTQYF. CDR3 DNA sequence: TGCGCCAGCAGCCCGGGACTCTTCAACACAGATACGCAGTATTTT.

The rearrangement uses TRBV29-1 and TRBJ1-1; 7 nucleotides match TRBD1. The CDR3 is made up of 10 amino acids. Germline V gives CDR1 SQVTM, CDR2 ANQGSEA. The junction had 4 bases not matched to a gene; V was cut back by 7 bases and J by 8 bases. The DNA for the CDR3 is TGCAGCGCCCCAGGGGGGGAAGCTTTCTTT. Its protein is CSAPGGEAFF.

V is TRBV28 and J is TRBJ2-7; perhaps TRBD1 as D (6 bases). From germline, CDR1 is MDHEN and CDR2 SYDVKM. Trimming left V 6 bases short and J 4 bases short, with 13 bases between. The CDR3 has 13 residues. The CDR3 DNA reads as TGTGCCAGCAGGGGGACGGACAGATACGAGCAGTACGTC. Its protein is CASRGTDRYEQYV.

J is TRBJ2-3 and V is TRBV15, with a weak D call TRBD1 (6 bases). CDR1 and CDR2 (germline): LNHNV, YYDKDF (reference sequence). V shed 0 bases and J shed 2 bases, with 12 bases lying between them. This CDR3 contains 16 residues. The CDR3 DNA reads TGTGCCACCAGCAGAGATCATGGGACAATCACAGATACGCAGTATTTT. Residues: CATSRDHGTITDTQYF.

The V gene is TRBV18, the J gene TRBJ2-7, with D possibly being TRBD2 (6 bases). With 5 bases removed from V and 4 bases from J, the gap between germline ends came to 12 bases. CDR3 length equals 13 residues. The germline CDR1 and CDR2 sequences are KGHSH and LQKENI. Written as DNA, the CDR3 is TGTGCCAGCTCATCCGGGACTCAATACGAGCAGTACGTC. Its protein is CASSSGTQYEQYV.

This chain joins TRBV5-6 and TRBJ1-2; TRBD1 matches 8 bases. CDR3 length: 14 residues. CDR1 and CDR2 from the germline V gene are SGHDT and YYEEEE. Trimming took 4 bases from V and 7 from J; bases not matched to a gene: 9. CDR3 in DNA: TGTGCCAGCAGCCCACTGCAGGGGGCGGGTGGCTACACCTTC. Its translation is CASSPLQGAGGYTF.

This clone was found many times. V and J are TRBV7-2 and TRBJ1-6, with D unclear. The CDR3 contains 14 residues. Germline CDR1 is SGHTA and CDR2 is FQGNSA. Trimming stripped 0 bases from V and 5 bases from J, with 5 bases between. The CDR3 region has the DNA TGTGCCAGCAGCTTAGCCTCGGATAATTCACCCCTCCACTTT. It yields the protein CASSLASDNSPLHF. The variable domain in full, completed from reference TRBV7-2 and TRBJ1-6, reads GAGVSQSPSNKVTEKGKDVELRCDPISGHTALYWYRQSLGQGLEFLIYFQGNSAPDKSGLPSDRFSAERTGGSVSTLTIQRTQQEDSAVYLCASSLASDNSPLHFGNGTRLTVT.

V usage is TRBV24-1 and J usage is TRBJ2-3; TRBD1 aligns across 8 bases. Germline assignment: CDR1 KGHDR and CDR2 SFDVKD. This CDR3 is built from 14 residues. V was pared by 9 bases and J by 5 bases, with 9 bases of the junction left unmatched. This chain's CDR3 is CATSRTGLRDTQYF. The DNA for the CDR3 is TGTGCCACCTCGAGGACAGGGCTGCGAGATACGCAGTATTTT.

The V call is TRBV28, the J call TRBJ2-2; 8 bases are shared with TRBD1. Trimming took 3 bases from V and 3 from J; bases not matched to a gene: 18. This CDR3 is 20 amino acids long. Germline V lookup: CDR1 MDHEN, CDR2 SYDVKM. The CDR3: CASSLIWQGAPLKDTGELFF. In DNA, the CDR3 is TGTGCCAGCAGTTTGATTTGGCAGGGGGCCCCCCTTAAAGACACCGGGGAGCTGTTTTTT.

The CDR3 sequence is CASSPRSPGQTDTQYF. The CDR3 DNA reads TGTGCCAGCAGCCCCCGATCTCCGGGACAGACAGATACGCAGTATTTT. The V call is TRBV7-2, the J call TRBJ2-3; 7 bases are shared with TRBD1. The V gene end was trimmed by 5 bases and the J gene end by 3 bases; junction bases not matched to a gene: 11. Germline CDR1 reads SGHTA; CDR2 reads FQGNSA. There are 16 residues in the CDR3.

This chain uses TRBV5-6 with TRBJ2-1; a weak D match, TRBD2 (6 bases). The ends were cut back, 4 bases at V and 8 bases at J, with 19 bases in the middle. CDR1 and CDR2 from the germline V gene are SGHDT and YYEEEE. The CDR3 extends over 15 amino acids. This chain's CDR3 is CASSMGRRRVDEQFF. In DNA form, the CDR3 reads TGTGCCAGCAGCATGGGACGGAGGAGGGTCGATGAGCAGTTCTTC.

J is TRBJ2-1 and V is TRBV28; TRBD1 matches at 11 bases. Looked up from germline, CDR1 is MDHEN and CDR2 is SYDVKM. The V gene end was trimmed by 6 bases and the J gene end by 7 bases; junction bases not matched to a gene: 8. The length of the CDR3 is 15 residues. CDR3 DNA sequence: TGTGCCAGCAGCCCGCCGGGACAGGGGGTAAATGAGCAGTTCTTC. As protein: CASSPPGQGVNEQFF.

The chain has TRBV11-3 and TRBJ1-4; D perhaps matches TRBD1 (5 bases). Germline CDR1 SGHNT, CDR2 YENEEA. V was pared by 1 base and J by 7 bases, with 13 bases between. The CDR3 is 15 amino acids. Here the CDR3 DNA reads TGTGCCAGCAGCTTAGTCCTGGGGCAGGGTGAAAAACTGTTTTTT. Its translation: CASSLVLGQGEKLFF. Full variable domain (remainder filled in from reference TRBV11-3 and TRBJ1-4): EAGVVQSPRYKIIEKKQPVAFWCNPISGHNTLYWYLQNLGQGPELLIRYENEEAVDDSQLPKDRFSAERLKGVDSTLKIQPAELGDSAVYLCASSLVLGQGEKLFFGSGTQLSVL.

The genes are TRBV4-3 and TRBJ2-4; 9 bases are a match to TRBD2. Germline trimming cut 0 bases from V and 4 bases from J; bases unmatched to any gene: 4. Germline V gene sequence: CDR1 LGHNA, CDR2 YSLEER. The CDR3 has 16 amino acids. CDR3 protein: CASSQDRLAGKNIQYF. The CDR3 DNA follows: TGCGCCAGCAGCCAAGATCGGCTAGCGGGAAAAAACATTCAGTACTTC.

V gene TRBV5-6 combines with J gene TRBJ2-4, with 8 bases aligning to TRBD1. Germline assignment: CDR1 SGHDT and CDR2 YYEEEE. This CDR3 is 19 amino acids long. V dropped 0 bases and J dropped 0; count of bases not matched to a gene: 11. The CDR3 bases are TGTGCCAGCAGCTTGGTTGGGACAGGCCACCATGAAGCCAAAAACATTCAGTACTTC. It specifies CASSLVGTGHHEAKNIQYF.

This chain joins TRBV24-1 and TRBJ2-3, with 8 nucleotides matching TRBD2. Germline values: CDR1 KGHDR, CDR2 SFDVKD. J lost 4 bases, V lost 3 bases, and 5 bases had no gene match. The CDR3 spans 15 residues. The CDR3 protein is CATSDRGGAPDTQYF. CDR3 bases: TGTGCCACCAGTGATCGGGGGGGGGCACCAGATACGCAGTATTTT.

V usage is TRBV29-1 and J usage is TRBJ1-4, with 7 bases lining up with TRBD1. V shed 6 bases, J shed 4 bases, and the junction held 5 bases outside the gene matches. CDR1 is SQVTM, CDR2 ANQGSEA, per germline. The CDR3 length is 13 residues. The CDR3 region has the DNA TGCAGCGTCAACAGGGGCGGTAATGAAAAACTGTTTTTT. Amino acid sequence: CSVNRGGNEKLFF. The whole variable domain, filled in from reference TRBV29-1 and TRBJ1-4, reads SAVISQKPSRDICQRGTSLTIQCQVDSQVTMMFWYRQQPGQSLTLIATANQGSEATYESGFVIDKFPISRPNLTFSTLTVSNMSPEDSSIYLCSVNRGGNEKLFFGSGTQLSVL.

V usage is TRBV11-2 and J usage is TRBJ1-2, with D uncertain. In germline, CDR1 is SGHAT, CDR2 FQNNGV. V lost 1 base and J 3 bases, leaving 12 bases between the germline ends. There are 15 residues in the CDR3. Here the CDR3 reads CASSLGRGRYYGYTF. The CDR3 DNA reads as TGTGCCAGCAGCTTAGGGCGCGGCCGGTACTATGGCTACACCTTC.

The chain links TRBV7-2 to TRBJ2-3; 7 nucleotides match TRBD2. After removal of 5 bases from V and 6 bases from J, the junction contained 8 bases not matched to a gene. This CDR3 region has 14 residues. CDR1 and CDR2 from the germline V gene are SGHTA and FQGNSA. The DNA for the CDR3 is TGTGCCAGCAGCGCCGGGGGGTCGCAGGATACGCAGTATTTT. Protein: CASSAGGSQDTQYF.